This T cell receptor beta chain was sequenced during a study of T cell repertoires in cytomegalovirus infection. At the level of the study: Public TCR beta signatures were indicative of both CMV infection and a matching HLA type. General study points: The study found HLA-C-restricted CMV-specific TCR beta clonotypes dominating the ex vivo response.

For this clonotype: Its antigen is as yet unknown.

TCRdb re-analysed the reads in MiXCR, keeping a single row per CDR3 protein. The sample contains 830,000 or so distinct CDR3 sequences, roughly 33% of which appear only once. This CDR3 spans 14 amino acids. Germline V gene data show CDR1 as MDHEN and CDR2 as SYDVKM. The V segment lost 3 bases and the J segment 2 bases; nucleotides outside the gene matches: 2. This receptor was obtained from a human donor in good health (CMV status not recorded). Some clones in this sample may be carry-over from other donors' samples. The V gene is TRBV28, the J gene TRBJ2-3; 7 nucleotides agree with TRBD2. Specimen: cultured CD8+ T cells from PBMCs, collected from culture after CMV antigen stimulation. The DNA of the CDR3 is TGTGCCAGCAGTTTCGGGGGGTACACAGATACGCAGTATTTT. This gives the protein CASSFGGYTDTQYF.